A selection of T cell receptor beta chains follows, all from one sample in a study of blood T cell repertoires in COVID-19. Method: immunoSEQ multiplex PCR; TCRdb's copy keeps in-frame clones and lacks some. The sample consists of about 160,000 clones, about 86% of them appearing once. Sequences were obtained from PBMCs or T cells enriched from blood (not recorded which). The receptors here all came from a man aged 45-60 years who had recovered from COVID-19. CDR3s include the opening cysteine and the closing phenylalanine or tryptophan. Each record gives: clone size, V gene, J gene, D gene, CDR3 DNA, CDR3 protein. The D gene is left open where the match is weak. Size tells how often a clone was seen (once, few, many) or the class of an expanded clone, and some rows leave it out.

clone_size: -
v_call: TRBV6-5
j_call: TRBJ1-5
d_call: TRBD1
cdr3_nt: TGTGCCAGCAGCTCAGACAGGGGCCCCAATCAGCCCCAGCATTTT
cdr3_aa: CASSSDRGPNQPQHF

clone_size: -
v_call: TRBV5-8
j_call: TRBJ1-1
d_call: TRBD1
cdr3_nt: TGTGCCAGCAGCTTGGAGAGAGGGGGCAGAACTGAAGCTTTCTTT
cdr3_aa: CASSLERGGRTEAFF

clone_size: -
v_call: TRBV18
j_call: TRBJ1-6
d_call: -
cdr3_nt: TGTGCCAGCTCACCCGCCATGGGAGTAAGAAATTCACCCCTCCACTTT
cdr3_aa: CASSPAMGVRNSPLHF

clone_size: few
v_call: TRBV30
j_call: TRBJ1-4
d_call: TRBD1
cdr3_nt: TGTGCCTGGAGCGAAAGACAGGGGGTTGAAAAACTGTTTTTT
cdr3_aa: CAWSERQGVEKLFF

clone_size: few
v_call: TRBV7-3
j_call: TRBJ1-6
d_call: -
cdr3_nt: TGTGCCAGCAGCCCCGAGCGGGATTCACCCCTCCACTTT
cdr3_aa: CASSPERDSPLHF

clone_size: -
v_call: TRBV27
j_call: TRBJ1-1
d_call: -
cdr3_nt: TGTGCCAGCAGTTTATTGGGGGGGCCGGACACTGAAGCTTTCTTT
cdr3_aa: CASSLLGGPDTEAFF

clone_size: once
v_call: TRBV7-2
j_call: TRBJ1-1
d_call: -
cdr3_nt: TGTGCCAGCAGCTTGCCGCCAGGGGTGGGGGCTTTCTTT
cdr3_aa: CASSLPPGVGAFF

clone_size: -
v_call: TRBV2
j_call: TRBJ2-4
d_call: -
cdr3_nt: TGTGCCAGCAGTGAAGCGGGCAGTACAAACATTCAGTACTTC
cdr3_aa: CASSEAGSTNIQYF

clone_size: -
v_call: TRBV5-1
j_call: TRBJ2-3
d_call: -
cdr3_nt: TGCGCCAGCAGGAAGCTAGCGCAAGCTAGCACAGATACGCAGTATTTT
cdr3_aa: CASRKLAQASTDTQYF

clone_size: -
v_call: TRBV2
j_call: TRBJ1-4
d_call: -
cdr3_nt: TGTGCCAGCAGTGCCGGGACACTAATTGAAAAACTGTTTTTT
cdr3_aa: CASSAGTLIEKLFF

clone_size: -
v_call: TRBV27
j_call: TRBJ1-4
d_call: -
cdr3_nt: TGTGCCAGCAGGAGGGGTCGGGGGATTAATGAAAAACTGTTTTTT
cdr3_aa: CASRRGRGINEKLFF

clone_size: -
v_call: TRBV27
j_call: TRBJ1-1
d_call: TRBD1
cdr3_nt: TGTGCCAGCACAAAGGACAGGCGCAACACTGAAGCTTTCTTT
cdr3_aa: CASTKDRRNTEAFF

clone_size: -
v_call: TRBV3-1/TRBV3-2
j_call: TRBJ2-2
d_call: TRBD2
cdr3_nt: TGTGCCAGCAGCCCCCCTCGGACTAGCGGGGGGTTAGGGGGCGGGGAGCTGTTTTTT
cdr3_aa: CASSPPRTSGGLGGGELFF

clone_size: -
v_call: TRBV7-2
j_call: TRBJ2-2
d_call: TRBD2
cdr3_nt: TGTGCCAGCAGCTTAGTTCCTAGCGGGGGTTCCGGGGAGCTGTTTTTT
cdr3_aa: CASSLVPSGGSGELFF